The next 21 T cell receptor beta chains were all read from a single sample in a study of blood T cell repertoires in COVID-19. The assay was immunoSEQ multiplex PCR, and TCRdb's table has in-frame clones only and misses some. This sample yields approximately 55,000 clones, of which about four fifths are seen a single time; roughly a fifth belongs to the top ten. Sequencing input: peripheral blood. The source of these receptors is a man in his thirties or forties with COVID-19, enrolled during active disease.

This sequence joins TRBV29-1 and TRBJ2-5; D perhaps matches TRBD2 (7 bases). V was cut by 5 bases and J by 4 bases, with 17 bases left in between. This CDR3 is 14 amino acids long. Per germline, CDR1 SQVTM and CDR2 ANQGSEA. The chain's CDR3 is CSVSLEGGIETQYF. DNA of the CDR3: TGCAGCGTTTCGCTCGAGGGGGGGATAGAGACCCAGTACTTC.

V gene TRBV30 combines with J gene TRBJ2-1, with D hard to call. The CDR3 is made up of 14 amino acids. Germline loops: CDR1 GTSNPN, CDR2 SVGIG (reference sequence). Trimming removed 1 base from V and 4 bases from J, with 11 bases in between. CDR3 residues: CAWSGQNNYNEQFF. DNA of the CDR3: TGTGCCTGGAGTGGCCAGAACAATTACAATGAGCAGTTCTTC.

V usage is TRBV10-2 and J usage is TRBJ2-1; 13 bases agree with TRBD2. The junction had 18 bases not matched to a gene; V was cut back by 0 bases and J by 16 bases. The germline V gene encodes CDR1 WSHSY and CDR2 SAAADI. The CDR3 sequence is 18 residues long. The chain's CDR3 is CASSESIIRTSGGRRRFF. Written as DNA, the CDR3 is TGCGCCAGCAGTGAGTCGATTATCCGGACTAGCGGGGGACGGCGGCGATTCTTC.

The CDR3 reads CAWNPGTGIEQYF. CDR3 coding DNA: TGTGCCTGGAACCCGGGGACAGGAATCGAGCAGTACTTC. The chain combines TRBV30 with TRBJ2-7, with 8 bases aligning to TRBD1. This CDR3 comprises 13 residues. The V segment lost 4 bases and the J segment 6 bases; nucleotides outside the gene matches: 8. The V gene's germline CDR1 is GTSNPN and CDR2 SVGIG (reference sequence). The variable domain in full, with the rest retrieved from reference TRBV30 and TRBJ2-7, is SQTIHQWPATLVQPVGSPLSLECTVEGTSNPNLYWYRQAAGRGLQLLFYSVGIGQISSEVPQNLSASRPQDRQFILSSKKLLLSDSGFYLCAWNPGTGIEQYFGPGTRLTVT.

V usage is TRBV11-2 and J usage is TRBJ1-3; no definite D call. Looked up from germline, CDR1 is SGHAT and CDR2 is FQNNGV. The CDR3 is 17 residues long. Trimming removed 4 bases from V and 2 bases from J, with 18 bases in between. The DNA of the CDR3 is TGTGCCAGCAGCTCCCTTAGAGAGCGGTCTACTGGAAACACCATATATTTT. As protein: CASSSLRERSTGNTIYF.

This clone occurred a few times. This CDR3 is also generated by other DNA sequences in the sample. The chain combines TRBV27 with TRBJ1-5; D gene unclear. This CDR3 is 14 amino acids long. V gave up 2 bases and J gave up 2 bases, with 7 bases separating them. The germline gives CDR1 MNHEY, CDR2 SMNVEV (reference sequence). The CDR3 reads CASSLERGNQPQHF. The CDR3 nucleotides are TGTGCCAGCAGTTTAGAGAGAGGCAATCAGCCCCAGCATTTT.

This sequence joins TRBV4-2 and TRBJ1-2, with a weak D call TRBD1 (5 bases). Germline values: CDR1 LGHNA, CDR2 YNFKEQ. This CDR3 spans 15 amino acids. Trimming removed 0 bases from V and 12 bases from J, with 20 bases in between. The CDR3 is CASSQDLGGGSPHTF. The CDR3 region has the DNA TGTGCCAGCAGCCAAGATCTGGGCGGGGGGAGCCCCCACACCTTC.

This chain links TRBV12-5 with TRBJ2-1, with TRBD2 matching 7 bases. V was clipped by 0 bases and J by 4 bases; unmatched bases: 9. CDR3 size: 17 residues. Germline loops: CDR1 LGHNT, CDR2 FRNRAP. DNA of the CDR3: TGTGCTAGTGGTTTGGTACGAGGGCTAGCGGATTACAATGAGCAGTTCTTC. It translates to CASGLVRGLADYNEQFF.

This clone occurred a few times. The gene calls are TRBV4-2 and TRBJ2-5; 12 bases fit TRBD2. Unmatched junction bases numbered 6, after V lost 2 bases and J lost 5 bases. The CDR3 totals 16 residues. CDR1 is LGHNA, CDR2 YNFKEQ, per germline. CDR3 in amino acids: CASSQKTSGGRETQYF. CDR3 DNA: TGTGCCAGCAGCCAAAAAACTAGCGGGGGGCGGGAGACCCAGTACTTC.

The V and J genes are TRBV4-2 and TRBJ2-3, with 15 bases aligning to TRBD2. With V trimmed by 0 bases and J by 4 bases, 5 bases remained unmatched. This CDR3 has 18 residues. CDR1 and CDR2 from the germline V gene are LGHNA and YNFKEQ. CDR3 loop: CASSQDGLAGGLADTQYF. The CDR3 DNA reads as TGTGCCAGCAGCCAAGATGGACTAGCGGGGGGGCTGGCAGATACGCAGTATTTT.

The chain recombines TRBV7-9 with TRBJ1-2, with a tentative D call TRBD1 (5 bases). This CDR3 is built from 15 residues. The germline V gene encodes CDR1 SEHNR and CDR2 FQNEAQ (reference sequence). V was clipped by 6 bases and J by 5 bases, with 19 bases between them. This CDR3 reads CASRGVGPHGYGYTF. The CDR3 nucleotides read TGTGCCAGCAGAGGGGTCGGACCCCATGGTTATGGCTACACCTTC.

The J gene is TRBJ2-1, the V gene TRBV5-4, with 11 bases lining up with TRBD1. The germline gives CDR1 SGHNT, CDR2 YYREEE (reference sequence). V lost 3 bases, J lost 6 bases, and 5 bases stayed unmatched. CDR3 length equals 15 residues. The CDR3 loop reads CASSSLGQGGNEQFF. The CDR3 DNA is TGTGCCAGCAGCTCCCTGGGACAGGGGGGCAATGAGCAGTTCTTC.

This chain joins TRBV19 and TRBJ2-3; D is perhaps TRBD2 (6 bases). The CDR3 runs to 14 residues. CDR1 and CDR2 from the germline V gene are LNHDA and SQIVND (reference sequence). V lost 3 bases, J lost 3 bases, and 10 bases lay in between. The CDR3 loop reads CASSIRRATDTQYF. In nucleotides, the CDR3 is TGTGCCAGTAGTATTAGGAGGGCGACAGATACGCAGTATTTT.

This chain uses TRBV9 with TRBJ2-7, with 10 bases lining up with TRBD2. The V gene end was trimmed by 2 bases and the J gene end by 2 bases; junction bases not matched to a gene: 7. The germline CDR1 and CDR2 sequences are SGDLS and YYNGEE. The CDR3 spans 16 residues. CDR3 nucleotides: TGTGCCAGCAGCGTGGGTTCTAGCGGGAGTGCCTACGAGCAGTACTTC. Translated: CASSVGSSGSAYEQYF.

The sample holds a few counts of this clone. The gene calls are TRBV30 and TRBJ1-5, with TRBD1 identical over 10 bases. The length of the CDR3 is 18 residues. Germline assignment: CDR1 GTSNPN and CDR2 SVGIG (reference sequence). V lost 2 bases, J lost 1 base, and 11 bases stayed unmatched. The DNA for the CDR3 is TGTGCCTGGAGTACCGGGACAGGGGCCTTTAGGAGCAATCAGCCCCAGCATTTT. This gives the protein CAWSTGTGAFRSNQPQHF.

The rearrangement links TRBV11-2 to TRBJ2-1; 14 nucleotides align to TRBD2. V dropped 5 bases and J dropped 6; count of bases not matched to a gene: 3. From germline, CDR1 is SGHAT and CDR2 FQNNGV. The CDR3 is 15 amino acids. This chain's CDR3 is CASSTTSGRANEQFF. The CDR3 bases are TGTGCCAGCAGCACGACTAGCGGGAGGGCCAATGAGCAGTTCTTC.

The chain employs TRBV5-5 and TRBJ1-6; D unresolved. The CDR3 extends over 15 amino acids. Deletions cut 0 bases from V and 17 bases from J, with 21 bases between. The germline gives CDR1 SGHKS, CDR2 YYEKEE (reference sequence). CDR3 in DNA: TGTGCCAGCAGCTTGGACAGATCGGTCCCTGTACGGATCCACTTT. This translates into CASSLDRSVPVRIHF. Complete variable domain (other parts from reference TRBV5-5 and TRBJ1-6): DAGVTQSPTHLIKTRGQQVTLRCSPISGHKSVSWYQQVLGQGPQFIFQYYEKEERGRGNFPDRFSARQFPNYSSELNVNALLLGDSALYLCASSLDRSVPVRIHFGNGTRLTVT.

The rearrangement uses TRBV5-1 and TRBJ2-1; D might be TRBD1 (6 bases). V was clipped by 0 bases and J by 0 bases, with 7 bases between them. Looked up from germline, CDR1 is SGHRS and CDR2 is YFSETQ. The CDR3 has 15 residues. This chain's CDR3 is CASSLGDTSYNEQFF. CDR3 in DNA: TGCGCCAGCAGCTTGGGGGACACCTCCTACAATGAGCAGTTCTTC.

This clone occurred once. The V call is TRBV9, the J call TRBJ2-7; D uncertain. The CDR3 covers 13 residues. Germline loops: CDR1 SGDLS, CDR2 YYNGEE. Trimming shortened V by 0 bases and J by 2 bases, and 6 bases separated the two germline ends. DNA of the CDR3: TGTGCCAGCAGCGTAGCCGAGGCCTACGAGCAGTACTTC. It is translated as CASSVAEAYEQYF.

With regard to this clone: Its ends do not fully match the called genes, so a read error is possible. This chain connects TRBV7-9 to TRBJ2-1; TRBD1 matches at 8 bases. In germline, CDR1 is SEHNR, CDR2 FQNEAQ (reference sequence). The CDR3 contains 14 residues. CDR3 amino acids: CASGLTGDYNEQFF. CDR3 sequence (DNA): TGTGCCAGCGGCTTGACAGGGGACTACAATGAGCAGTTCTTC.

This sequence joins TRBV3-1 (or the pseudogene TRBV3-2) and TRBJ2-5; 7 bases fit TRBD2. V trimming: 0 bases; J trimming: 5 bases; junction bases outside the gene matches: 3. CDR3 length equals 14 residues. In germline, CDR1 is LGHDT, CDR2 YNNKEL (reference sequence). CDR3 DNA sequence: TGTGCCAGCAGCCAAGAACCAGCGGGGGAGACCCAGTACTTC. Amino acid sequence: CASSQEPAGETQYF.